The clone carrying this T cell receptor (beta chain) was seen at least ten times. As yet, its antigen is unknown. The data derive from a study of T cells after yellow fever vaccination. Across the whole study: SMART-Seq v4 Ultra Low Input handled preparation of low-cell-number fractions.

A 5'RACE template-switching step, the method used to make TCR cDNA, added a universal primer site and UMIs. TCRdb reprocessed the 5' RACE reads with MiXCR, giving one entry per CDR3 protein. The sample includes fewer than 150,000 distinct CDR3 sequences, roughly 6.8% seen only once; the top ten take roughly 3%. Study-level points and caveats: Post-booster reappearance was seen for most primary-vaccination clones (just under 97% CD4, around 91% CD8). Across the CD4 and CD8 compartments, a small share of clonotypes was present in both.

Trimming left V 3 bases short and J 7 bases short, with 10 bases between. Germline CDR1 is SQVTM and CDR2 is ANQGSEA. This CDR3 spans 12 amino acids. This sequence was found in a man aged 18 to 29 who received the YFV17D yellow fever vaccine. The chain carries TRBV29-1 and TRBJ2-1; D uncertain. Here the sequenced sample was CD4+ T cells sorted from PBMCs, taken around 45 days after the first yellow fever vaccination. CDR3 DNA: TGCAGCGTTGACCAAGACTGGAATGAGCAGTTCTTC. Residues: CSVDQDWNEQFF.